This TCR beta chain emerged from a study of CD8+CD57+ T cells in acquired aplastic anemia. Overall study context: Each DNA sample taken from sorted CD4+ and CD8+ cells came to about 3.2 ug on average. The study's findings and limits: Some 31 CD8+ CDR3 sequences were shared between patients and controls.

The TCR beta profiling, which covered VDJ combination and CDR3 sequence, was carried out using genomic DNA as the template. MiXCR, applied by TCRdb to the reads, yields one record per CDR3 protein. The table has around 130,000 distinct CDR3 sequences, over 55% seen once. This clonotype was observed a few times. Its antigen is unidentified. The patients chosen for sequencing had shown expansion of CD8+CD57+ cells (detected by flow cytometry). After removal of 0 bases from V and 5 bases from J, the junction contained 11 bases not matched to a gene. The CDR3 has 18 residues. Germline CDR1 SGHDN, CDR2 FVKESK.

The chain couples TRBV14 to TRBJ2-2, with 8 bases lining up with TRBD1. The receptor was derived from a human donor with aplastic anemia. Sequencing input: sorted CD4+, CD8+, or CD8+CD57+ T cells (not recorded which) from PBMCs. The CDR3 region is CASSQDPDRELLTGELFF. The CDR3 region has the DNA TGTGCCAGCAGCCAAGATCCGGACAGGGAACTTTTAACCGGGGAGCTGTTTTTT.